The 4 T cell receptor beta chains reported below all come from one sample, sequenced in a study of tumor-infiltrating lymphocytes in primary liver carcinoma. The template, 450 to 650 ng total RNA, yielded TCR beta cDNA made with a constant-region primer. Three nested multiplex PCR rounds of slightly modified ARM-PCR generated TCR beta libraries. Investigators reported that the first two PCR rounds, at 10 cycles each, used TRBV1-TRBV30 forward primers with a C-beta reverse primer. TCRdb reanalysed the multiplex PCR reads using MiXCR and keeps one entry per CDR3 protein. The table has around 330,000 distinct CDR3 sequences, about 50% seen once; the top ten hold approximately 15%. Unsorted whole blood served as the source of blood RNA, and germline DNA was extracted as well. The sequenced sample consisted of peripheral blood. All receptors derive from a woman aged 30 to 39 with primary liver carcinoma and hepatitis B virus infection.

As for this clonotype: Because it lacks the conserved phenylalanine or tryptophan at the end, this CDR3 is likely a read error. The chain is built from TRBV11-2 and TRBJ2-7; D remains ambiguous. From germline, CDR1 is SGHAT and CDR2 FQNNGV. The CDR3 has 13 amino acids. V lost 5 bases and J lost 4, with 12 bases in between. The CDR3 bases are TGTGCCAGCAGCCCCGTCAGGCCTTACGAGCAGTACCTC. Translated, it gives CASSPVRPYEQYL.

This clonotype has only a few counts. The chain combines TRBV6-5 with TRBJ1-4, with no clear D. This CDR3 contains 15 residues. V lost 6 bases and J 0 bases, leaving 11 bases between the germline ends. In germline, CDR1 is MNHEY, CDR2 SVGAGI. The CDR3 DNA follows: TGTGCCAGCAGCAAAGACGGGGCAACTAATGAAAAACTGTTTTTT. Encoded protein: CASSKDGATNEKLFF.

As to this clonotype: Germline is not matched at one junction end, which may reflect a read error. J is TRBJ2-1 and V is TRBV4-1, with 7 bases matching TRBD2. Looked up from germline, CDR1 is MGHRA and CDR2 is YSYEKL. The CDR3 spans 15 residues. CDR3: CASSQGGTTWAEQFF. DNA for the CDR3: TGCGCCAGCAGCCAAGGAGGGACTACCTGGGCTGAGCAGTTCTTT.

This clonotype was picked up a small number of times. The chain recombines TRBV30 with TRBJ2-3; 11 bases line up with TRBD2. Germline V gives CDR1 GTSNPN, CDR2 SVGIG (reference sequence). The CDR3 consists of 15 residues. With V trimmed by 0 bases and J by 1 base, 0 bases remained unmatched. CDR3 DNA: TGTGCCTGGAGTGTACTAGCGGGGGGCACAGATACGCAGTATTTT. Residues: CAWSVLAGGTDTQYF. Filled out from reference TRBV30 and TRBJ2-3, the complete variable domain reads SQTIHQWPATLVQPVGSPLSLECTVEGTSNPNLYWYRQAAGRGLQLLFYSVGIGQISSEVPQNLSASRPQDRQFILSSKKLLLSDSGFYLCAWSVLAGGTDTQYFGPGTRLTVL.